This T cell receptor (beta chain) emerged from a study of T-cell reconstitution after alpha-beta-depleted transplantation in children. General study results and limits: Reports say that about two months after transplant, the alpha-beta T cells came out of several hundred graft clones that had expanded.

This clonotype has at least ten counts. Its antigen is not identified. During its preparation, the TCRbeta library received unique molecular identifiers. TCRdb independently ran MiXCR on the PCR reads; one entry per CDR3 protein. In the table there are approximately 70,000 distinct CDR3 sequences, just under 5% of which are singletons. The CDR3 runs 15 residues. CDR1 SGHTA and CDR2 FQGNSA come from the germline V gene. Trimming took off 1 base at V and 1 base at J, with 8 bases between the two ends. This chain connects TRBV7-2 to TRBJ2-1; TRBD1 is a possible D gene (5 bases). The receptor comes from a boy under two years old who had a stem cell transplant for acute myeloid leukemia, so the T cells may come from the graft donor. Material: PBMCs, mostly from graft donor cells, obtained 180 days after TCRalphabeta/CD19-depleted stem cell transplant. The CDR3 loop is CASSLEGVSYNEQFF. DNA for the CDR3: TGTGCCAGCAGCTTAGAAGGGGTATCCTACAATGAGCAGTTCTTC. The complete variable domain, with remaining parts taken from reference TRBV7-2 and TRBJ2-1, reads GAGVSQSPSNKVTEKGKDVELRCDPISGHTALYWYRQSLGQGLEFLIYFQGNSAPDKSGLPSDRFSAERTGGSVSTLTIQRTQQEDSAVYLCASSLEGVSYNEQFFGPGTRLTVL.